These T cell receptor beta chains were read from a single sample in a study of shared clonotypes between healthy human individuals. Sequencing used immunoSEQ multiplex PCR; TCRdb keeps in-frame clones, though not all of them. The data contain some 740,000 clones, more than 85% of them singletons. Sample: naive CD8+ T cells sorted from blood. The source of these receptors is a man aged 30 to 45 in good health. Both conserved end residues are trimmed from each CDR3. Each record gives: J gene, V gene, D gene, CDR3 protein. D genes are given only for firm matches.

TRBJ2-7,TRBV5-6,TRBD1,ASSYDRVGYEQY
TRBJ2-3,TRBV6-1,.,ASTDGFTDTQY
TRBJ2-7,TRBV14,.,ASSHGGGYEQY
TRBJ1-2,TRBV9,TRBD1,ASSQYASGQGNYGYT
TRBJ2-7,TRBV7-9,TRBD2,ASSSTLAGKSYEQY
TRBJ2-2,TRBV7-6,.,ASSLRAGELF
TRBJ2-2,TRBV27,.,ASSLRAGGNTGELF
TRBJ2-7,TRBV2,TRBD2,ASSENSGVTYEQY
TRBJ1-1,TRBV7-9,.,ASCEANTEAF
TRBJ1-1,TRBV7-9,.,ASSLVGGPAVDVKAF
TRBJ1-1,TRBV4-2,TRBD1,ASSWTGSGTEAF
TRBJ1-1,TRBV18,.,ASSPLGHPNTEAF